This entry lists 16 T cell receptor beta chains sequenced from one sample in a study of blood T cell repertoires in COVID-19 (TCRdb year 2020). Receptor libraries were prepared by the immunoSEQ multiplex PCR assay. The immuneACCESS repertoire file appears here via TCRdb, limited to in-frame rearrangements. These files lack a portion of the clones; in checked studies, under half of the deficit traces to unresolved V genes, and the cause of the others is not known. Present in this sample are hundreds of thousands of clones, around nine tenths of which were seen just once. The top ten constitute 5.5% to 7.5% of the sample. The sequencing sample was made of peripheral blood. Receptors originate from a woman in her sixties or seventies with COVID-19, enrolled during active disease.

The chain employs TRBV27 and TRBJ2-7, with D hard to call. Germline V gives CDR1 MNHEY, CDR2 SMNVEV (reference sequence). The CDR3 runs 15 residues. The V end was cut by 0 bases, the J end by 2 bases, with 11 bases between. The CDR3 spells CASSLSAGYPYEQYF. The CDR3 DNA is TGTGCCAGCAGTTTATCGGCAGGCTATCCCTACGAGCAGTACTTC.

The rearrangement joins TRBV9 to TRBJ2-5; D might be TRBD2 (6 bases). The CDR3 loop spans 16 amino acids. The germline V gene encodes CDR1 SGDLS and CDR2 YYNGEE. The ends were cut back, 2 bases at V and 7 bases at J, with 21 bases in the middle. The CDR3 bases are TGTGCCAGCAGCGTGGGTCTAGCGTCCCCGTTCGGGACCCAGTACTTC. It yields the protein CASSVGLASPFGTQYF. Full variable domain (missing parts from reference TRBV9 and TRBJ2-5): DSGVTQTPKHLITATGQRVTLRCSPRSGDLSVYWYQQSLDQGLQFLIQYYNGEERAKGNILERFSAQQFPDLHSELNLSSLELGDSALYFCASSVGLASPFGTQYFGPGTRLLVL.

V usage is TRBV19 and J usage is TRBJ2-1; 7 bases are shared with TRBD2. The CDR3 covers 13 residues. The V segment lost 1 base and the J segment 9 bases; nucleotides outside the gene matches: 3. Germline assignment: CDR1 LNHDA and CDR2 SQIVND (reference sequence). In DNA, the CDR3 is TGTGCCAGTAGTATAGTACAGCGGGGTGAGCAGTTCTTC. Translation: CASSIVQRGEQFF.

V is TRBV29-1 and J is TRBJ2-2; TRBD2 matches at 8 bases. This CDR3 comprises 15 residues. V was pared by 4 bases and J by 2 bases, with 6 bases of the junction left unmatched. Germline V gene data show CDR1 as SQVTM and CDR2 as ANQGSEA. The DNA of the CDR3 is TGCAGCGTTGCCGTCCGGGGGGGAAACACCGGGGAGCTGTTTTTT. Its translation is CSVAVRGGNTGELFF.

V gene TRBV7-3 combines with J gene TRBJ2-5, with 7 bases aligning to TRBD1. The germline V gene has CDR1 SGHTA and CDR2 FQGTGA. Unmatched junction bases numbered 5, after V lost 2 bases and J lost 5 bases. CDR3 length: 14 amino acids. In DNA, the CDR3 is TGTGCCAGCAGCTTAGGGACAGCTGGGGAGACCCAGTACTTC. Its protein is CASSLGTAGETQYF.

The V and J genes are TRBV19 and TRBJ1-3, with TRBD1 matching 8 bases. The germline V gene encodes CDR1 LNHDA and CDR2 SQIVND (reference sequence). CDR3 length equals 18 residues. The V and J ends lost 7 bases and 4 bases, in that order; junction bases with no gene match: 18. The CDR3, as DNA: TGTGCCAGTATCCCTGCCGCGGGCTACAGGGGGTCAGGAAACACCATATATTTT. Protein product: CASIPAAGYRGSGNTIYF. Full variable domain (outside the CDR3, taken from reference TRBV19 and TRBJ1-3): DGGITQSPKYLFRKEGQNVTLSCEQNLNHDAMYWYRQDPGQGLRLIYYSQIVNDFQKGDIAEGYSVSREKKESFPLTVTSAQKNPTAFYLCASIPAAGYRGSGNTIYFGEGSWLTVV.

This rearrangement joins TRBV7-9 to TRBJ1-2; TRBD1 aligns across 7 bases. Germline V gene data show CDR1 as SEHNR and CDR2 as FQNEAQ (reference sequence). The trim removed 4 bases at V and 0 bases at J, leaving 11 bases unmatched. The CDR3 loop spans 17 amino acids. The CDR3 sequence is CASSSFQGTAANYGYTF. In DNA form, the CDR3 reads TGTGCCAGCAGCTCTTTCCAGGGGACAGCAGCTAACTATGGCTACACCTTC.

This chain links TRBV9 with TRBJ2-2, with D tentatively TRBD1 (6 bases). Germline lookup yields CDR1 SGDLS and CDR2 YYNGEE. V was shortened by 4 bases and J by 1 base, with 11 bases between the two germline ends. This CDR3 is built from 15 residues. The CDR3 is CASSRTVKNTGELFF. For the CDR3, the DNA is TGTGCCAGCAGCCGGACAGTGAAGAACACCGGGGAGCTGTTTTTT.

This clone was seen a handful of times. Distinct nucleotide sequences in the sample also encode this CDR3. The V and J genes are TRBV7-2 and TRBJ1-1; TRBD1 might be the D (5 bases). Trimming removed 1 base at V and 4 bases at J, with 10 bases between. Germline V lookup: CDR1 SGHTA, CDR2 FQGNSA. The CDR3 loop spans 14 amino acids. CDR3 sequence (DNA): TGTGCCAGCAGCTTAGGGGGCGCCGGCACTGAAGCTTTCTTT. This sequence encodes CASSLGGAGTEAFF.

The V gene is TRBV3-1 (or the pseudogene TRBV3-2), the J gene TRBJ2-2; possibly TRBD2 for D (8 bases). Germline-derived CDR1 and CDR2 are LGHDT and YNNKEL (reference sequence). V lost 4 bases and J lost 3, with 12 bases in between. This CDR3 is built from 15 residues. DNA for the CDR3: TGTGCCAGCAGCCCGGGGGGGACAGACACCGGGGAGCTGTTTTTT. Protein sequence: CASSPGGTDTGELFF.

The gene calls are TRBV5-1 and TRBJ2-3, with 13 bases aligning to TRBD2. Germline CDR1 reads SGHRS; CDR2 reads YFSETQ. The junction had 9 bases not matched to a gene; V was cut back by 4 bases and J by 1 base. This CDR3 comprises 18 residues. The CDR3 is CASSPGTSGEVGTDTQYF. The DNA of the CDR3 is TGCGCCAGCAGCCCCGGGACTAGCGGGGAAGTAGGCACAGATACGCAGTATTTT. The full variable domain, rest sourced from reference TRBV5-1 and TRBJ2-3, is KAGVTQTPRYLIKTRGQQVTLSCSPISGHRSVSWYQQTPGQGLQFLFEYFSETQRNKGNFPGRFSGRQFSNSRSEMNVSTLELGDSALYLCASSPGTSGEVGTDTQYFGPGTRLTVL.

This clone was seen only a few times. V is TRBV24-1 and J is TRBJ2-7; a possible D gene is TRBD2 (6 bases). Germline CDR1 KGHDR, CDR2 SFDVKD. The CDR3 totals 14 residues. Trimming stripped 5 bases from V and 0 bases from J, with 10 bases between. The CDR3 region is CATSVGGASYEQYF. The CDR3 nucleotides are TGTGCCACCAGTGTGGGGGGAGCCTCCTACGAGCAGTACTTC.

This chain links TRBV30 with TRBJ1-6; TRBD1 aligns across 9 bases. The germline V gene encodes CDR1 GTSNPN and CDR2 SVGIG (reference sequence). Trimming cost V 6 bases and J 9 bases; bases outside gene matches: 3. This CDR3 region has 12 residues. CDR3 coding DNA: TGTGCCTGCGGACAGGGGAGTTCACCCCTCCACTTT. It encodes CACGQGSSPLHF. Looking up the rest from reference TRBV30 and TRBJ1-6 gives the full variable domain: SQTIHQWPATLVQPVGSPLSLECTVEGTSNPNLYWYRQAAGRGLQLLFYSVGIGQISSEVPQNLSASRPQDRQFILSSKKLLLSDSGFYLCACGQGSSPLHFGNGTRLTVT.

The rearrangement links TRBV25-1 to TRBJ1-6, with 12 bases identical to TRBD1. The junction had 3 bases not matched to a gene; V was cut back by 8 bases and J by 7 bases. This CDR3 region has 14 residues. Germline loops: CDR1 MGHDK, CDR2 SYGVNS. DNA for the CDR3: TGTGCCAGCGCCGGGACAGGGGGCAATTCACCCCTCCACTTT. Protein sequence: CASAGTGGNSPLHF.

Only a few counts were recorded for this clone. CDR3: CASSLSRDRTYGYTF. The DNA of the CDR3 is TGTGCCAGCAGTTTATCGAGGGACAGGACCTATGGCTACACCTTC. The chain links TRBV27 to TRBJ1-2; 8 bases are shared with TRBD1. V lost 0 bases to trimming and J lost 4 bases; unmatched junction nucleotides: 4. From germline, CDR1 is MNHEY and CDR2 SMNVEV (reference sequence). The CDR3 length is 15 residues.

This rearrangement joins TRBV6-6 to TRBJ1-6; D is undetermined. Between the trimmed V and J ends, which lost 6 bases and 7 bases, there was a span of 7 bases. CDR1 is MNHNY, CDR2 SVGAGI, per germline (reference sequence). This CDR3 comprises 12 residues. The CDR3 region is CASRRENSPLHF. The CDR3 region has the DNA TGTGCCAGCAGGAGGGAAAATTCACCCCTCCACTTT.